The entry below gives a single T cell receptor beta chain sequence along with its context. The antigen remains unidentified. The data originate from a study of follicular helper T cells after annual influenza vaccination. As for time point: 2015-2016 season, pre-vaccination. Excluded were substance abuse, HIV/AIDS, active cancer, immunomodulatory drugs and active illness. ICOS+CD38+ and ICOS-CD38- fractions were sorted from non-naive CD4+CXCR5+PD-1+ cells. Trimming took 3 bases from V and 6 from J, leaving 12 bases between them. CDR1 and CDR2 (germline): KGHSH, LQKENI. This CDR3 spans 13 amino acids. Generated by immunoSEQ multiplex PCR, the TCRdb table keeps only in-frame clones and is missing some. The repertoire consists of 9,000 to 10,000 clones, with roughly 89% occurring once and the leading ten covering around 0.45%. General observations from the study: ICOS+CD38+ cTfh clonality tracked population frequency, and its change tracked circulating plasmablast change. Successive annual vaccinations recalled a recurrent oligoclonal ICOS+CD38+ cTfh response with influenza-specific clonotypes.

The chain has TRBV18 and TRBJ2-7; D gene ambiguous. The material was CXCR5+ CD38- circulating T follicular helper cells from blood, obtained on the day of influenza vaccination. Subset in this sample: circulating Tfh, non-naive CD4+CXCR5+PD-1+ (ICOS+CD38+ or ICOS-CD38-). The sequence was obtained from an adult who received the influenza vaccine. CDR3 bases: TGTGCCAGCTCACCGTACGGAAGTTCCGAGCAGTACTTC. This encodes CASSPYGSSEQYF.